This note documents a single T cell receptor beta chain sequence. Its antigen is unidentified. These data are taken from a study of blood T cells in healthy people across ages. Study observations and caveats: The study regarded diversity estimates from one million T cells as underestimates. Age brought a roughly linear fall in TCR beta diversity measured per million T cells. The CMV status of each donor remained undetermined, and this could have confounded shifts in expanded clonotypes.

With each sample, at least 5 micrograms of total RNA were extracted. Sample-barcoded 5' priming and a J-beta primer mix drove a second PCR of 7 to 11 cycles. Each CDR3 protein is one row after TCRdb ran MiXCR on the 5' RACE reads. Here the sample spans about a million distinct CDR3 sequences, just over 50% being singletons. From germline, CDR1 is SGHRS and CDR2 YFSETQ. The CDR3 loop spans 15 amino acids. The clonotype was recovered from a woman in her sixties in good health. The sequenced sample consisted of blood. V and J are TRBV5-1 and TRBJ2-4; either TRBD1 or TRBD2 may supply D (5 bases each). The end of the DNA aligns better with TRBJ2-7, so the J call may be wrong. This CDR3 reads CASSLNPGTPYEQYF. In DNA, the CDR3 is TGCGCCAGCAGCTTGAATCCCGGGACCCCCTACGAGCAGTACTTC.